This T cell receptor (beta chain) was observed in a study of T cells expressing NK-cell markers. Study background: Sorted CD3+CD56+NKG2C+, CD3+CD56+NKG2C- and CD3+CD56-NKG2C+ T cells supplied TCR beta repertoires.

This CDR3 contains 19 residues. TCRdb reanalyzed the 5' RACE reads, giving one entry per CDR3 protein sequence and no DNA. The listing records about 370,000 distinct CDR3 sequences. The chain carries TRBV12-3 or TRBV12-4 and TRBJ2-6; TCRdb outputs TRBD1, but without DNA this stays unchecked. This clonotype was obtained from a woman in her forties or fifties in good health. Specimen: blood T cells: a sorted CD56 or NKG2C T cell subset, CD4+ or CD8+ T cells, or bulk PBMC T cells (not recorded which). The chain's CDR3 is CASSTGRTGTLSGANVLTF.